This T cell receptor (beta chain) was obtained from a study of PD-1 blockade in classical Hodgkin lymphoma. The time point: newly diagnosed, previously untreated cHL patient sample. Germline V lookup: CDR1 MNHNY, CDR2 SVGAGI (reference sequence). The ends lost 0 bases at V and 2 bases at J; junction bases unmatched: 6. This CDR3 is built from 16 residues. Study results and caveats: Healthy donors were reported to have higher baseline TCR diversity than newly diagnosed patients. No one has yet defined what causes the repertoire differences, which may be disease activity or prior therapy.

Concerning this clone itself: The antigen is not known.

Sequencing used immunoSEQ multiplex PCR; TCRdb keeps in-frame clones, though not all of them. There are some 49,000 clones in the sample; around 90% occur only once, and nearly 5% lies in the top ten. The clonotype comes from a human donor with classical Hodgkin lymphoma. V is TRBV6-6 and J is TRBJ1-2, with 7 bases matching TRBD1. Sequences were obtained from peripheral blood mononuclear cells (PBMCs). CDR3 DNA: TGTGCCAGCAGTTACTCTCCCGGGACAGTAAACTATGGCTACACCTTC. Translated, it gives CASSYSPGTVNYGYTF.